A single sample is the source of the 24 T cell receptor beta chains below, sequenced in a study of blood T cell repertoires in COVID-19 (dated by TCRdb to about 2020). The library was generated by the immunoSEQ multiplex PCR assay. Not all clones reach the TCRdb copy of this immuneACCESS table, which keeps in-frame sequences only. Checked studies attribute under half of the gap to unresolved V genes and leave the rest unexplained. In this sample the table shows 250,000 to 350,000 clones, around 86% of which occur a single time. Around 1.6% of the sample belongs to the ten largest clones. Specimen: peripheral blood. All receptors come from a woman between 45 and 60 years old with acute or convalescent COVID-19.

The gene calls are TRBV7-9 and TRBJ1-1, with unresolved D. This CDR3 spans 13 amino acids. Per the germline V gene, CDR1 is SEHNR and CDR2 is FQNEAQ (reference sequence). Trimming cost V 3 bases and J 6 bases, with 11 bases left between them. The CDR3 DNA reads TGTGCCAGCAGCTTCACCCTAGGATCTGAAGCTTTCTTT. Encoded protein: CASSFTLGSEAFF.

This clone was detected only a few times. The chain recombines TRBV15 with TRBJ2-1; TRBD2 agrees at 10 bases. CDR1 and CDR2 from the germline V gene are LNHNV and YYDKDF (reference sequence). This CDR3 region has 16 residues. The J segment lost 2 bases and the V segment lost 3 bases, leaving 4 bases of the junction unmatched. In DNA, the CDR3 is TGTGCCACCAGCAGGAAGCGGGAGGGCCCCTACAATGAGCAGTTCTTC. Residues: CATSRKREGPYNEQFF.

V is TRBV6-4 and J is TRBJ1-4, with D uncertain. The CDR3 length is 18 residues. V was shortened by 0 bases and J by 1 base, with 15 bases between the two germline ends. CDR1 is MRHNA and CDR2 is SNTAGT in the germline V gene. The CDR3 region is CASSDSSRYQVTNEKLFF. CDR3 coding DNA: TGTGCCAGCAGTGACTCGAGCCGTTATCAGGTAACTAATGAAAAACTGTTTTTT.

This clone was observed a single time. The V call is TRBV28, the J call TRBJ1-5; D unclear. The ends were cut back, 8 bases at V and 5 bases at J, with 7 bases in the middle. The CDR3 is 11 amino acids. Germline CDR1 and CDR2: MDHEN and SYDVKM. The CDR3: CASGRYQPQHF. The CDR3 DNA follows: TGTGCCAGCGGCCGCTATCAGCCCCAGCATTTT.

The V and J genes are TRBV5-6 and TRBJ2-3; D call uncertain. Trimming took off 2 bases at V and 0 bases at J, with 7 bases between the two ends. CDR3 length: 14 amino acids. The germline V gene encodes CDR1 SGHDT and CDR2 YYEEEE. CDR3 nucleotides: TGTGCCAGCAGCTTCATACGGAGCACAGATACGCAGTATTTT. It codes for CASSFIRSTDTQYF.

The J gene is TRBJ1-2, the V gene TRBV5-1; D call uncertain. Between the trimmed V and J ends, which lost 1 base and 2 bases, there was a span of 12 bases. This CDR3 is 15 amino acids long. Germline CDR1 is SGHRS and CDR2 is YFSETQ. In DNA form, the CDR3 reads TGCGCCAGCAGCTTGTCCCTTCACGAGAACTATGGCTACACCTTC. Translating it yields CASSLSLHENYGYTF.

The CDR3 sequence: CASTPPLTLFDHEQYF. CDR3 in DNA: TGTGCCAGCACCCCTCCCCTGACTCTTTTCGACCACGAGCAGTACTTC. The rearrangement uses TRBV27 and TRBJ2-7; no firm D call. Germline V gene lookup returns CDR1 MNHEY and CDR2 SMNVEV (reference sequence). V was cut by 7 bases and J by 5 bases, with 24 bases left in between. This CDR3 spans 16 amino acids.

This clone was detected a few times. This chain links TRBV28 with TRBJ1-1; no clear D gene. The CDR3 is made up of 16 amino acids. The V end lost 4 bases, the J end lost 5 bases, and 20 bases lay between the germline ends. CDR1 is MDHEN and CDR2 is SYDVKM in the germline V gene. CDR3 in DNA: TGTGCCAGCAGTTCCCTATCCAGGCTATTGAGTACTGAAGCTTTCTTT. Protein: CASSSLSRLLSTEAFF.

This clone has only a few counts. V and J are TRBV6-5 and TRBJ1-6; TRBD1 is a possible D gene (5 bases). The V and J ends lost 0 bases and 6 bases respectively, with 12 bases between them. The germline V gene encodes CDR1 MNHEY and CDR2 SVGAGI. The CDR3 spans 16 residues. CDR3 residues: CASSYSGRASNSPLHF. The CDR3 nucleotides are TGTGCCAGCAGTTACTCTGGCAGGGCGAGTAATTCACCCCTCCACTTT.

In nucleotides, the CDR3 is TGTGCCAGCAGCTTCCCGGGTCCCTACGAGCAGTACTTC. This encodes CASSFPGPYEQYF. This chain uses TRBV28 with TRBJ2-7, with D unresolved. V lost 6 bases and J 2 bases, leaving 11 bases between the germline ends. The CDR3 contains 13 residues. In germline, CDR1 is MDHEN, CDR2 SYDVKM.

This clone was found once. The V gene is TRBV24-1, the J gene TRBJ2-5; the match to TRBD2 covers 7 bases. The V gene end was trimmed by 9 bases and the J gene end by 2 bases; junction bases not matched to a gene: 11. This CDR3 contains 15 residues. Per germline, CDR1 KGHDR and CDR2 SFDVKD. CDR3 amino acids: CATGPSGDSQETQYF. The CDR3 DNA follows: TGTGCCACCGGTCCTAGCGGAGACTCTCAAGAGACCCAGTACTTC.

This sequence joins TRBV10-3 and TRBJ1-2; D is unclear. The CDR3 loop spans 12 amino acids. The germline V and J ends were trimmed by 2 bases and 7 bases, with 8 bases remaining between them. Germline CDR1 is ENHRY and CDR2 is SYGVKD. This chain's CDR3 is CAISEDTSGYTF. CDR3 nucleotides: TGTGCCATCAGTGAGGACACTAGTGGCTACACCTTC.

V and J are TRBV5-1 and TRBJ2-2; no definite D call. Per germline, CDR1 SGHRS and CDR2 YFSETQ. Trimming removed 0 bases at V and 6 bases at J, with 6 bases between. This CDR3 comprises 13 residues. The CDR3 DNA sequence: TGCGCCAGCAGCTTGGGTGGCCCCGGGGAGCTGTTTTTT. This translates into CASSLGGPGELFF.

The V gene is TRBV2, the J gene TRBJ1-5; D unresolved. Germline CDR1 SNHLY, CDR2 FYNNEI. The CDR3 totals 14 residues. V gave up 7 bases and J gave up 0 bases, with 10 bases separating them. The CDR3 loop reads CASNRGNSNQPQHF. CDR3 DNA sequence: TGTGCCAGCAATAGAGGGAATAGCAATCAGCCCCAGCATTTT.

The chain couples TRBV25-1 to TRBJ2-5; tentative D call: TRBD1 (7 bases). This CDR3 is built from 14 residues. Trimming removed 8 bases from V and 5 bases from J, with 18 bases in between. In germline, CDR1 is MGHDK, CDR2 SYGVNS. The DNA for the CDR3 is TGTGCCAGCTTTAGGTCAGGGGGAGGCGAGACCCAGTACTTC. It codes for CASFRSGGGETQYF.

The V gene is TRBV5-1, the J gene TRBJ2-5, with 9 bases lining up with TRBD2. From germline, CDR1 is SGHRS and CDR2 YFSETQ. Trimming cost V 1 base and J 4 bases; bases outside gene matches: 8. The CDR3 runs to 16 residues. DNA for the CDR3: TGCGCCAGCAGCTTGATGAATAGCGGGAGCGGAGAGACCCAGTACTTC. Its protein product is CASSLMNSGSGETQYF.

The V call is TRBV2, the J call TRBJ2-2, with D maybe TRBD2 (6 bases). Germline CDR1 is SNHLY and CDR2 is FYNNEI. Trimming pared 4 bases from V and 0 bases from J, leaving 9 bases between. The CDR3 spans 15 residues. CDR3 sequence (DNA): TGTGCCAGCAGTGTAACTAGCTCGAACACCGGGGAGCTGTTTTTT. Protein product: CASSVTSSNTGELFF.

The gene calls are TRBV27 and TRBJ2-5; 11 bases align to TRBD1. The germline CDR1 and CDR2 sequences are MNHEY and SMNVEV (reference sequence). This CDR3 is 19 amino acids long. Trimming cost V 6 bases and J 5 bases; bases outside gene matches: 20. As DNA, the CDR3 is TGTGCCAGCAGAGCCGGGACAGGGGGTTTAGTGGGAGCAGGGGAGACCCAGTACTTC. This gives the protein CASRAGTGGLVGAGETQYF.

The genes are TRBV6-2 or TRBV6-3 and TRBJ1-5; D call uncertain. The V gene lost 2 bases and the J gene lost 1 base, with 18 bases spanning the gap. Germline loops: CDR1 MNHEY, CDR2 SVGEGT. The CDR3 contains 18 residues. As DNA, the CDR3 is TGTGCCAGCAGTTACGTGTTGGAACAGCAAGTCAGCAATCAGCCCCAGCATTTT. This sequence encodes CASSYVLEQQVSNQPQHF.

The rearrangement uses TRBV5-4 and TRBJ1-2; 8 bases are a match to TRBD1. The CDR3 loop spans 15 amino acids. V gave up 5 bases and J gave up 4 bases; unmatched junction bases: 10. Looked up from germline, CDR1 is SGHNT and CDR2 is YYREEE (reference sequence). The CDR3, as DNA: TGTGCCAGCAGAGATCAGACAGGGGACATCTATGGCTACACCTTC. Its protein is CASRDQTGDIYGYTF.

The J gene is TRBJ1-4, the V gene TRBV5-1; a weak D match, TRBD1 (5 bases). CDR1 and CDR2 from the germline V gene are SGHRS and YFSETQ. V lost 3 bases and J lost 3, with 15 bases in between. The CDR3 runs 16 residues. The CDR3 DNA follows: TGCGCCAGCAGCTCGACGGGGGGTTGGGCTAATGAAAAACTGTTTTTT. Residues: CASSSTGGWANEKLFF.

CDR3 in DNA: TGTGCCAGCAGTGGCCAGGGGGCAAGGTCGAACACTGAAGCTTTCTTT. It codes for CASSGQGARSNTEAFF. This chain joins TRBV6-1 and TRBJ1-1, with 8 positions matching TRBD1. Germline assignment: CDR1 MNHNS and CDR2 SASEGT. Losses at the gene ends were 4 bases for V and 1 base for J; bases not matched to a gene: 8. The CDR3 runs 16 residues.

The rearrangement uses TRBV21-1 and TRBJ2-7; whether TRBD1, the table's D call, matches the DNA was not checked. TRBV21-1 is tagged as a pseudogene. This CDR3 spans 18 amino acids. CDR3 in DNA: TGTGCCAGCAGCAACAATCCCCAGGGGTATGGAACTTCCTACGAGCAGTACTTC. This translates into CASSNNPQGYGTSYEQYF.

The table lists this clone with a count of one. This chain connects TRBV7-8 to TRBJ2-7; D might be TRBD2 (6 bases). The CDR3 is made up of 14 amino acids. Germline loops: CDR1 SGHVS, CDR2 FQNEAQ. V dropped 7 bases and J dropped 1 base, with 14 bases sitting between them. The chain's CDR3 is CASKSGGTSYEQYF. DNA of the CDR3: TGTGCCAGCAAGTCTGGGGGGACGTCCTACGAGCAGTACTTC.